Shown below are 12 T cell receptor beta chains from a single sample sequenced in a study of cytomegalovirus exposure and HLA in healthy donors. Amplification used 60 Vbeta primers and 13 Jbeta primers. TCRdb's table, derived via immunoSEQ multiplex PCR, lists solely in-frame clones and lacks some. The sample has approximately 130,000 clones, roughly three quarters seen once. The specimen was PBMCs. The receptors were gathered from a man aged 25-45 years in good health and CMV-seronegative.

The chain recombines TRBV9 with TRBJ2-7; TRBD1 aligns across 7 bases. V shed 3 bases and J 4 bases; nucleotides not matched to a gene: 7. Germline-derived CDR1 and CDR2 are SGDLS and YYNGEE. The CDR3 has 14 residues. The CDR3 DNA reads TGTGCCAGCAGCGCCGGACGACAGGGTTACGAGCAGTACTTC. It encodes CASSAGRQGYEQYF.

V gene TRBV7-2 combines with J gene TRBJ2-7; TRBD1 might be the D (6 bases). The V end lost 10 bases, the J end lost 2 bases, and 18 bases lay between the germline ends. Germline CDR1 SGHTA, CDR2 FQGNSA. The CDR3 runs 14 residues. CDR3 sequence: CATKNGQGTYEQYF. CDR3 bases: TGTGCCACGAAGAACGGCCAGGGGACCTACGAGCAGTACTTC.

This chain connects TRBV7-8 to TRBJ1-2; TRBD1 matches at 7 bases. CDR3 length: 15 amino acids. Trimming took 5 bases from V and 8 from J; bases not matched to a gene: 14. Germline V lookup: CDR1 SGHVS, CDR2 FQNEAQ. The chain's CDR3 is CASSLIVGGAGGYTF. CDR3 bases: TGTGCCAGCAGCCTAATCGTAGGGGGCGCGGGGGGCTACACCTTC.

V and J are TRBV14 and TRBJ2-7; D call uncertain. Germline loops: CDR1 SGHDN, CDR2 FVKESK. The CDR3 is 13 residues long. The V end lost 0 bases, the J end lost 7 bases, and 10 bases lay between the germline ends. The CDR3 sequence: CASSQETDREQYF. The CDR3 coding sequence is TGTGCCAGCAGCCAAGAAACAGATCGGGAGCAGTACTTC.

The V call is TRBV18, the J call TRBJ2-2, with D possibly TRBD2 on 5 matching bases. CDR3 length equals 15 residues. Germline assignment: CDR1 KGHSH and CDR2 LQKENI. V lost 5 bases, J lost 4 bases, and 14 bases lay in between. The CDR3 bases are TGTGCCAGCTCAGGACTGACCCGGAGCACCGGGGAGCTGTTTTTT. Protein product: CASSGLTRSTGELFF.

V usage is TRBV27 and J usage is TRBJ2-3; D is unresolved. This CDR3 comprises 12 residues. CDR1 MNHEY and CDR2 SMNVEV come from the germline V gene (reference sequence). V gave up 6 bases and J gave up 5 bases, with 9 bases separating them. The CDR3 DNA sequence: TGTGCCAGCAGCCGCGGAAGAGATACGCAGTATTTT. Translation gives CASSRGRDTQYF.

The chain has TRBV4-3 and TRBJ1-1; maybe TRBD1 (5 bases). The CDR3 loop spans 13 amino acids. CDR1 and CDR2 (germline): LGHNA, YSLEER. V shed 4 bases and J shed 1 base, with 7 bases lying between them. CDR3 loop: CASSLQENTEAFF. The CDR3 region has the DNA TGCGCCAGCAGCCTACAGGAGAACACTGAAGCTTTCTTT.

The chain is built from TRBV9 and TRBJ2-7; 7 nucleotides align to TRBD1. V lost 0 bases and J lost 6; bases outside the gene matches: 6. Germline CDR1 SGDLS, CDR2 YYNGEE. This CDR3 region has 14 residues. The CDR3 nucleotides read TGTGCCAGCAGCGTAGGTACAGGGGATATCGAGCAGTACTTC. Translated, it gives CASSVGTGDIEQYF.

The CDR3 bases are TGTGCCAGTAGTCGGGCCGGGATCGCCTACAATGAGCAGTTCTTC. Its translation: CASSRAGIAYNEQFF. This chain connects TRBV19 to TRBJ2-1; weak D call: TRBD2 (5 bases). CDR1 and CDR2 from the germline V gene are LNHDA and SQIVND (reference sequence). Trimming took 5 bases from V and 2 from J, leaving 13 bases between them. The CDR3 covers 15 residues.

The rearrangement uses TRBV2 and TRBJ2-7; 8 positions agree with TRBD1. V lost 10 bases and J lost 3; bases outside the gene matches: 20. From germline, CDR1 is SNHLY and CDR2 FYNNEI. The CDR3 covers 17 residues. CDR3 region: CAITTGASFLAFYEQYF. The CDR3 bases are TGTGCCATTACGACAGGGGCCAGCTTTTTAGCTTTCTACGAGCAGTACTTC.

This clone has a handful of counts. The chain couples TRBV11-2 to TRBJ2-1; 14 positions agree with TRBD2. This CDR3 has 19 amino acids. The V gene end was trimmed by 5 bases and the J gene end by 8 bases; junction bases not matched to a gene: 17. The germline CDR1 and CDR2 sequences are SGHAT and FQNNGV. CDR3 sequence (DNA): TGTGCCAGCAGCGCCGGGACTAGCGGGAGTCATTGGAGTGTTTATGAGCAGTTCTTC. Protein sequence: CASSAGTSGSHWSVYEQFF. The full variable domain, its missing parts supplied by reference TRBV11-2 and TRBJ2-1, is EAGVAQSPRYKIIEKRQSVAFWCNPISGHATLYWYQQILGQGPKLLIQFQNNGVVDDSQLPKDRFSAERLKGVDSTLKIQPAKLEDSAVYLCASSAGTSGSHWSVYEQFFGPGTRLTVL.

CDR3 coding DNA: TGTGCCAGCAGCTTAGGGGCTAGCGGGGGGACTGAGCAGTTCTTC. Its translation is CASSLGASGGTEQFF. The rearrangement joins TRBV7-3 to TRBJ2-1, with 11 nucleotides matching TRBD2. The junction had 6 bases not matched to a gene; V was cut back by 2 bases and J by 9 bases. The germline CDR1 and CDR2 sequences are SGHTA and FQGTGA. The CDR3 is made up of 15 amino acids. Drawing the rest from reference TRBV7-3 and TRBJ2-1, the complete variable domain is GAGVSQTPSNKVTEKGKYVELRCDPISGHTALYWYRQSLGQGPEFLIYFQGTGAADDSGLPNDRFFAVRPEGSVSTLKIQRTERGDSAVYLCASSLGASGGTEQFFGPGTRLTVL.